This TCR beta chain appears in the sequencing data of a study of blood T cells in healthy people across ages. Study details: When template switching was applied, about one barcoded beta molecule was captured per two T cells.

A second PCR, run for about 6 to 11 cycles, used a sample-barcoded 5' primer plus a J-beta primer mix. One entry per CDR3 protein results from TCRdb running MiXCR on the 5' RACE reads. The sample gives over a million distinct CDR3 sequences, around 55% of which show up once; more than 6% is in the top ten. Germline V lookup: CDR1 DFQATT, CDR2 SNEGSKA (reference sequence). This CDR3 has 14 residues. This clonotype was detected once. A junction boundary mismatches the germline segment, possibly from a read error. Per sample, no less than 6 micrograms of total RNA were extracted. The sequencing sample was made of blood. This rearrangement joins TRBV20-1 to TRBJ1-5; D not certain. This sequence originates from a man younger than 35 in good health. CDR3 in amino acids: CSARSADRTQPKHF. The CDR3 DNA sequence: TGCAGTGCTAGATCGGCAGATAGGACCCAGCCCAAGCATTTT.